These 30 T cell receptor beta chains were all obtained from the same sample, sequenced in a study of T cells after yellow fever vaccination. A single record per CDR3 protein comes from TCRdb applying MiXCR to the 5' RACE reads. The data show roughly 170,000 distinct CDR3 sequences, roughly 8.8% seen once. Sequences were derived from CD8+ T cells sorted from PBMCs, sampled 45 days after the yellow fever booster vaccination. All receptors come from a man between 18 and 35 years old who received the YFV17D yellow fever vaccine.

The genes are TRBV5-1 and TRBJ2-7; D gene unclear. This CDR3 comprises 14 residues. The germline V and J ends were trimmed by 1 base and 3 bases, with 11 bases remaining between them. Germline loops: CDR1 SGHRS, CDR2 YFSETQ. The CDR3 region has the DNA TGCGCCAGCAGCTTGACGGTCGGGTTCTACGAGCAGTACTTC. As protein: CASSLTVGFYEQYF.

This clonotype was detected only a few times. The chain couples TRBV6-2 or TRBV6-3 to TRBJ2-7, with D unclear. V shed 5 bases and J shed 1 base, with 18 bases lying between them. CDR3 length: 16 amino acids. In germline, CDR1 is MNHEY, CDR2 SVGEGT. This CDR3 reads CASSPVGWGRSYEQYF. CDR3 DNA sequence: TGTGCCAGCAGTCCCGTTGGATGGGGTCGTTCCTACGAGCAGTACTTC.

This clonotype was seen only a few times. The chain couples TRBV19 to TRBJ2-5; no clear D gene. V lost 5 bases to trimming and J lost 0 bases, with 10 bases between them. Germline assignment: CDR1 LNHDA and CDR2 SQIVND (reference sequence). CDR3 length: 14 amino acids. CDR3: CASSFSPNQETQYF. The CDR3 nucleotides are TGTGCCAGTAGTTTCAGTCCAAACCAAGAGACCCAGTACTTC.

The chain couples TRBV5-6 to TRBJ2-7; 9 positions match TRBD1. Trimming took 4 bases from V and 5 from J; bases not matched to a gene: 7. Germline values: CDR1 SGHDT, CDR2 YYEEEE. CDR3 size: 14 residues. The CDR3 coding sequence is TGTGCCAGCAGCCCGGTGGACAGGGGACACGAGCAGTACGTC. It translates to CASSPVDRGHEQYV.

J is TRBJ2-2 and V is TRBV5-6; 12 nucleotides match TRBD2. Germline V gene lookup returns CDR1 SGHDT and CDR2 YYEEEE. The junction had 6 bases not matched to a gene; V was cut back by 4 bases and J by 5 bases. The CDR3 has 16 amino acids. The CDR3 bases are TGTGCCAGCAGCCCTAGCGGGGGGGCCGGTACCGGGGAGCTGTTTTTT. Amino acid sequence: CASSPSGGAGTGELFF. The whole variable domain, remainder taken from reference TRBV5-6 and TRBJ2-2, is DAGVTQSPTHLIKTRGQQVTLRCSPKSGHDTVSWYQQALGQGPQFIFQYYEEEERQRGNFPDRFSGHQFPNYSSELNVNALLLGDSALYLCASSPSGGAGTGELFFGEGSRLTVL.

This clonotype was detected only a few times. DNA for the CDR3: TGTGCCAGCACCCACCCGGGACAGGGGGCATCTGGCTACACCTTC. This encodes CASTHPGQGASGYTF. J is TRBJ1-2 and V is TRBV6-2 or TRBV6-3; 12 bases align to TRBD1. V was clipped by 7 bases and J by 7 bases; unmatched bases: 10. This CDR3 has 15 residues. Germline lookup yields CDR1 MNHEY and CDR2 SVGEGT.

Only a few counts were recorded for this clonotype. V gene TRBV12-3 or TRBV12-4 combines with J gene TRBJ2-3; D is perhaps TRBD1 (6 bases). The CDR3 covers 21 residues. Deletions cut 3 bases from V and 0 bases from J, with 28 bases between. The CDR3 DNA sequence: TGTGCCAGCAGTTTCCCCCCCAGCCTTTTCGGGACACCCGAGAGCACAGATACGCAGTATTTT. Its translation: CASSFPPSLFGTPESTDTQYF.

The chain employs TRBV7-9 and TRBJ1-1, with D uncertain. The germline V gene encodes CDR1 SEHNR and CDR2 FQNEAQ (reference sequence). This CDR3 is built from 15 residues. Trimming took off 1 base at V and 5 bases at J, with 14 bases between the two ends. The chain's CDR3 is CASSLGSSGWTEAFF. As DNA, the CDR3 is TGTGCCAGCAGCTTAGGAAGCTCTGGTTGGACTGAAGCTTTCTTT.

The chain joins TRBV19 to TRBJ2-1, with 11 bases fitting TRBD2. In germline, CDR1 is LNHDA, CDR2 SQIVND (reference sequence). Trimming cost V 3 bases and J 3 bases; bases outside gene matches: 1. This CDR3 is 15 amino acids long. CDR3 nucleotide sequence: TGTGCCAGTAGTATGACTAGCGGGGACTACAATGAGCAGTTCTTC. It specifies CASSMTSGDYNEQFF.

The chain employs TRBV10-3 and TRBJ1-5, with a weak D call TRBD1 (5 bases). Deletions cut 6 bases from V and 4 bases from J, with 16 bases between. Germline V lookup: CDR1 ENHRY, CDR2 SYGVKD. The CDR3 has 15 residues. As DNA, the CDR3 is TGTGCCATCAGCGCCGGAGACAGCACAAATCAGCCCCAGCATTTT. Its protein product is CAISAGDSTNQPQHF.

This clonotype was found many times. V gene TRBV4-1 combines with J gene TRBJ2-4; tentative D call: TRBD1 (6 bases). Looked up from germline, CDR1 is MGHRA and CDR2 is YSYEKL. With 3 bases removed from V and 0 bases from J, the gap between germline ends came to 18 bases. CDR3 length equals 18 residues. CDR3 bases: TGCGCCAGCAGCCATAACTCAGGGGAAGGCCTAGCCAAAAACATTCAGTACTTC. Protein product: CASSHNSGEGLAKNIQYF.

CDR3 region: CASSLYRETSGELFF. CDR3 sequence (DNA): TGCGCCAGCAGCTTGTACAGGGAAACGTCCGGGGAGCTGTTTTTT. The chain joins TRBV5-1 to TRBJ2-2, with TRBD1 as a possible D gene (6 bases). Germline CDR1 SGHRS, CDR2 YFSETQ. Trimming took 1 base from V and 6 from J, leaving 13 bases between them. The CDR3 is made up of 15 amino acids.

V is TRBV5-1 and J is TRBJ1-5; no reliable D call. The CDR3 has 11 amino acids. Germline-derived CDR1 and CDR2 are SGHRS and YFSETQ. The CDR3 sequence: CDYPNSGPQHF. CDR3 DNA sequence: TGCGATTACCCAAATTCGGGGCCCCAGCATTTT.

The V and J genes are TRBV6-2 or TRBV6-3 and TRBJ2-1, with no clear D. The CDR3 has 16 amino acids. Per germline, CDR1 MNHEY and CDR2 SVGEGT. Trimming took 8 bases from V and 0 from J, leaving 17 bases between them. CDR3 coding DNA: TGTGCCAGCGACATGGCCCGGCCTGGCTCCTACAATGAGCAGTTCTTC. Its protein product is CASDMARPGSYNEQFF.

This clonotype came up a few times. This rearrangement joins TRBV6-2 or TRBV6-3 to TRBJ1-2, with 8 bases aligning to TRBD1. With 8 bases clipped from V and 8 bases from J, the junction kept 16 bases outside the gene matches. The germline CDR1 and CDR2 sequences are MNHEY and SVGEGT. This CDR3 region has 15 residues. As DNA, the CDR3 is TGTGCCAGCGCCGCCTCCCGACAGGGGACGAGGGGCTACACCTTC. Protein product: CASAASRQGTRGYTF.

This clonotype has at least ten counts. This chain links TRBV27 with TRBJ1-1, with D possibly TRBD1 on 5 matching bases. V was clipped by 3 bases and J by 12 bases, with 17 bases between them. Germline CDR1 is MNHEY and CDR2 is SMNVEV (reference sequence). CDR3 length: 13 residues. CDR3 loop: CASSFIKGQWPFF. The DNA of the CDR3 is TGTGCCAGCAGTTTTATTAAGGGGCAGTGGCCTTTCTTT.

The chain employs TRBV10-3 and TRBJ2-2; D is undetermined. The CDR3 totals 13 residues. Trimming pared 10 bases from V and 5 bases from J, leaving 14 bases between. CDR1 ENHRY and CDR2 SYGVKD come from the germline V gene. As DNA, the CDR3 is TGTGCCACCCAGCATCCGGGTACCGGGGAGCTGTTTTTT. Translation gives CATQHPGTGELFF.

The rearrangement links TRBV10-3 to TRBJ2-7; D is possibly TRBD2 (6 bases). Trimming pared 2 bases from V and 1 base from J, leaving 18 bases between. The CDR3 spans 17 residues. Germline V lookup: CDR1 ENHRY, CDR2 SYGVKD. This chain's CDR3 is CAISEGTGGVRSYEQYF. CDR3 bases: TGTGCCATCAGTGAGGGGACTGGCGGGGTCAGGTCCTACGAGCAGTACTTC.

In this sample, this clonotype turned up many times. J is TRBJ2-3 and V is TRBV9; 7 positions match TRBD2. The CDR3 is made up of 15 amino acids. Germline assignment: CDR1 SGDLS and CDR2 YYNGEE. J lost 0 bases, V lost 4 bases, and 5 bases had no gene match. In DNA form, the CDR3 reads TGTGCCAGCAGCATGAGCGGGGATAGCACAGATACGCAGTATTTT. Its protein product is CASSMSGDSTDTQYF.

V gene TRBV20-1 combines with J gene TRBJ1-5; D may be TRBD1 (6 bases). From germline, CDR1 is DFQATT and CDR2 SNEGSKA (reference sequence). The CDR3 extends over 15 amino acids. Trimming shortened V by 2 bases and J by 2 bases, and 13 bases separated the two germline ends. CDR3 nucleotide sequence: TGCAGTGCTAGAAGACAGGTTATCGGCAATCAGCCCCAGCATTTT. Amino acids: CSARRQVIGNQPQHF.

The rearrangement joins TRBV7-6 to TRBJ2-3, with TRBD2 as a possible D gene (6 bases). Germline lookup yields CDR1 SGHVS and CDR2 FNYEAQ. CDR3 length equals 16 residues. Trimming took 5 bases from V and 2 from J, leaving 17 bases between them. The CDR3 reads CASSRTVGGATDTQYF. The CDR3 nucleotides are TGTGCCAGCAGCCGTACAGTGGGGGGAGCCACAGATACGCAGTATTTT.

This clonotype was counted only a few times. The chain links TRBV24-1 to TRBJ2-5; D gene uncertain. There are 16 residues in the CDR3. Germline CDR1 KGHDR, CDR2 SFDVKD. The ends were cut back, 5 bases at V and 1 base at J, with 16 bases in the middle. This chain's CDR3 is CATSGGVPSSQETQYF. DNA for the CDR3: TGTGCCACCAGTGGTGGGGTACCGTCGTCCCAAGAGACCCAGTACTTC.

This chain links TRBV27 with TRBJ2-7; D is unresolved. This CDR3 has 16 residues. V was shortened by 6 bases and J by 5 bases, with 23 bases between the two germline ends. CDR1 and CDR2 from the germline V gene are MNHEY and SMNVEV (reference sequence). The CDR3 nucleotides are TGTGCCAGCAGACCCCGGATCGAGGATATTAGGAACGAGCAGTACTTC. This encodes CASRPRIEDIRNEQYF.

This clonotype was seen only once. The V gene is TRBV27, the J gene TRBJ1-5; D gene uncertain. V was cut by 6 bases and J by 1 base, with 10 bases left in between. Germline CDR1 MNHEY, CDR2 SMNVEV (reference sequence). The CDR3 runs 14 residues. The CDR3: CASSPGISNQPQHF. The CDR3 DNA reads as TGTGCCAGCAGCCCGGGGATCAGCAATCAGCCCCAGCATTTT.

This clonotype was seen repeatedly, ten times or more. The chain couples TRBV3-1 to TRBJ2-5; D is unclear. The CDR3 loop spans 14 amino acids. Trimming took off 1 base at V and 6 bases at J, with 12 bases between the two ends. Germline loops: CDR1 LGHDT, CDR2 YNNKEL (reference sequence). CDR3 nucleotide sequence: TGTGCCAGCAGCCAAGTGGTGTCATTGCAGACCCAGTACTTC. It specifies CASSQVVSLQTQYF.

A few counts support this clonotype. The rearrangement links TRBV4-2 to TRBJ2-3; 9 positions agree with TRBD2. There are 21 residues in the CDR3. The germline V gene encodes CDR1 LGHNA and CDR2 YNFKEQ. Germline trimming cut 1 base from V and 3 bases from J; bases unmatched to any gene: 20. In nucleotides, the CDR3 is TGTGCCAGCAGCCAAGTTCGGTATCTCTTGGGGCTAGCGGGGAAAACAGATACGCAGTATTTT. Encoded protein: CASSQVRYLLGLAGKTDTQYF.

This clonotype has ten or more counts. Compared with germline, one end of the junction differs, possibly owing to a read error. This sequence joins TRBV12-3 or TRBV12-4 and TRBJ1-2; D not resolved. The CDR3 contains 9 residues. As DNA, the CDR3 is TGTGCCAGCAGTTCCCGGATACTCTTC. Translation gives CASSSRILF.

This clonotype has a handful of counts. This sequence joins TRBV4-1 and TRBJ2-1; the D gene is possibly TRBD1 (6 bases). Trimming stripped 4 bases from V and 13 bases from J, with 14 bases between. The CDR3 loop spans 12 amino acids. CDR1 is MGHRA and CDR2 is YSYEKL in the germline V gene. This CDR3 reads CASSPNRVEQFF. The CDR3 nucleotides read TGCGCCAGCAGCCCAAACAGGGTTGAACAGTTCTTC.

This clonotype was seen a handful of times. The gene calls are TRBV14 and TRBJ1-2, with 7 bases lining up with TRBD1. V was clipped by 4 bases and J by 5 bases; unmatched bases: 10. This CDR3 has 15 amino acids. Germline V gene data show CDR1 as SGHDN and CDR2 as FVKESK. CDR3: CASSRSQGLLYGYTF. CDR3 DNA: TGTGCCAGCAGCCGATCACAGGGGCTCCTTTATGGCTACACCTTC.

This clonotype was observed at least ten times. The V call is TRBV15, the J call TRBJ2-4; no clear D gene. V lost 0 bases and J lost 0, with 6 bases in between. The CDR3 totals 15 residues. Looked up from germline, CDR1 is LNHNV and CDR2 is YYDKDF (reference sequence). CDR3 region: CATSRDNGAKNIQYF. The CDR3 DNA is TGTGCCACCAGCAGAGATAACGGAGCCAAAAACATTCAGTACTTC.